These T cell receptor beta chains were read from a single sample in a study of cytotoxic CD8 clonotypes in ibrutinib-treated CLL. Sequencing used immunoSEQ multiplex PCR; TCRdb keeps in-frame clones, though not all of them. The sample includes 130,000 or so clones, around four fifths of them seen just once. This material consisted of PBMCs, taken after 24 months of ibrutinib treatment. The source is a human donor with chronic lymphocytic leukemia. The CDR3 runs from the conserved cysteine through the conserved F or W. D genes are given only for firm matches. Expanded clones are given a class, and other clones once, few, many or no size at all.

V gene	J gene	clone size	D gene	CDR3 protein	CDR3 DNA
TRBV6-5	TRBJ1-4	.	.	CASSYSYESEKLFF	TGTGCCAGCAGTTACTCCTATGAAAGCGAAAAACTGTTTTTT
TRBV1	TRBJ2-7	.	.	CTSSQSHGQGAWGCEQYF	TGCACCAGCAGCCAATCTCACGGCCAGGGGGCTTGGGGATGCGAGCAGTACTTC
TRBV6-6	TRBJ2-1	.	TRBD1	CASSYRDRVYNEQFF	TGTGCCAGCAGTTACCGGGACAGGGTGTACAATGAGCAGTTCTTC
TRBV6-5	TRBJ2-2	.	.	CASSYSRNTGELFF	TGTGCCAGCAGTTACTCGAGGAACACCGGGGAGCTGTTTTTT
TRBV18	TRBJ2-7	.	.	CASSPATLYEQYF	TGTGCCAGCTCACCAGCCACACTCTACGAGCAGTACTTC
TRBV4-3	TRBJ2-1	.	.	CASSQDLGGSLEQFF	TGCGCCAGCAGCCAAGATCTAGGCGGCAGTCTAGAGCAGTTCTTC
TRBV7-8	TRBJ2-3	.	.	CASSQGGGTDTQYF	TGTGCCAGCAGCCAGGGGGGGGGCACAGATACGCAGTATTTT
TRBV7-3	TRBJ2-7	.	.	CASSLGAGPYEQYF	TGTGCCAGCAGCTTAGGGGCAGGTCCCTACGAGCAGTACTTC
TRBV18	TRBJ1-4	.	.	CASSPGQLNEKLFF	TGTGCCAGCTCACCAGGCCAGTTAAATGAAAAACTGTTTTTT
TRBV6-6	TRBJ2-7	.	.	CASRDSSTYEQYF	TGTGCCAGCAGGGACAGTTCCACCTACGAGCAGTACTTC
TRBV5-1	TRBJ2-5	.	.	CASSLSTGVETQYF	TGCGCCAGCAGCTTGAGTACGGGGGTCGAGACCCAGTACTTC
TRBV6-1	TRBJ2-4	few	.	CASSERGQENIQYF	TGTGCCAGCAGTGAAAGGGGCCAAGAAAACATTCAGTACTTC
TRBV4-3	TRBJ1-1	many	.	CASSQEGQLAAFF	TGCGCCAGCAGCCAAGAAGGACAATTAGCAGCTTTCTTT
TRBV5-4	TRBJ1-1	.	.	CASSPRNTEAFF	TGTGCCAGCAGCCCGCGGAACACTGAAGCTTTCTTT
TRBV7-2	TRBJ1-4	.	TRBD1	CASSLGQGAEKLFF	TGTGCCAGCAGCTTAGGCCAGGGGGCGGAAAAACTGTTTTTT
TRBV11-3	TRBJ2-1	.	TRBD2	CASSPRGGGSNEQFF	TGTGCCAGCAGCCCCCGCGGGGGGGGTAGCAATGAGCAGTTCTTC
TRBV4-1	TRBJ1-1	.	TRBD1	CASSQDDRVNTEAFF	TGCGCCAGCAGCCAAGATGACAGGGTGAACACTGAAGCTTTCTTT
TRBV5-4	TRBJ1-3	.	.	CASSLDGSSGNTIYF	TGTGCCAGCAGCTTAGACGGAAGCTCTGGAAACACCATATATTTT
TRBV7-2	TRBJ1-1	few	.	CASSSGPNTEAFF	TGTGCCAGCAGCTCGGGACCGAACACTGAAGCTTTCTTT
TRBV5-4	TRBJ1-2	.	.	CASSLAGPSEYGYTF	TGTGCCAGCAGCTTGGCCGGCCCCTCGGAGTATGGCTACACCTTC
TRBV6-1	TRBJ1-2	once	TRBD1	CASRRQGANYGYTF	TGTGCCAGCAGGAGACAGGGGGCGAACTATGGCTACACCTTC
TRBV6-5	TRBJ1-4	.	.	CASKSGGWHEKLFF	TGTGCCAGCAAGTCGGGGGGCTGGCATGAAAAACTGTTTTTT
TRBV9	TRBJ2-3	.	TRBD1	CASTRTGTGGTDTQYF	TGTGCCAGCACCAGAACCGGGACAGGGGGAACAGATACGCAGTATTTT
TRBV6-1	TRBJ1-4	.	.	CASTPRGRVEKLFF	TGTGCCAGCACCCCAAGGGGCAGGGTTGAAAAACTGTTTTTT
TRBV9	TRBJ2-2	.	TRBD1	CASSVGTGATGELFF	TGTGCCAGCAGCGTCGGGACAGGGGCCACCGGGGAGCTGTTTTTT
TRBV5-6	TRBJ1-2	.	.	CASSLWTSGYTF	TGTGCCAGCAGCCTGTGGACATCTGGCTACACCTTC
TRBV6-1	TRBJ2-6	once	.	CASSEYPRGSGANVLTF	TGTGCCAGCAGTGAATACCCCCGTGGCTCTGGGGCCAACGTCCTGACTTTC